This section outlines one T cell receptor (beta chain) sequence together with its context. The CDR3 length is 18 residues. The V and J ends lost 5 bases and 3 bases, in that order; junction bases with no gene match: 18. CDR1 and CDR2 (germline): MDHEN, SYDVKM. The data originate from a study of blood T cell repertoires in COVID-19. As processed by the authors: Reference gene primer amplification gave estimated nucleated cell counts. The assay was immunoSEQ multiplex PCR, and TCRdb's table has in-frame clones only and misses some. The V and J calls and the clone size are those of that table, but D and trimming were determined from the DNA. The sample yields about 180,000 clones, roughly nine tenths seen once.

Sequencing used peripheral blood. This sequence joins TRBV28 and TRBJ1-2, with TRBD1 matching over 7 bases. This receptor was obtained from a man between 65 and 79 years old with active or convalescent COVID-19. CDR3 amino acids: CASSPPPGRGVLYYGYTF. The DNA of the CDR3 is TGTGCCAGCAGTCCTCCCCCTGGCAGGGGGGTTCTATACTATGGCTACACCTTC.